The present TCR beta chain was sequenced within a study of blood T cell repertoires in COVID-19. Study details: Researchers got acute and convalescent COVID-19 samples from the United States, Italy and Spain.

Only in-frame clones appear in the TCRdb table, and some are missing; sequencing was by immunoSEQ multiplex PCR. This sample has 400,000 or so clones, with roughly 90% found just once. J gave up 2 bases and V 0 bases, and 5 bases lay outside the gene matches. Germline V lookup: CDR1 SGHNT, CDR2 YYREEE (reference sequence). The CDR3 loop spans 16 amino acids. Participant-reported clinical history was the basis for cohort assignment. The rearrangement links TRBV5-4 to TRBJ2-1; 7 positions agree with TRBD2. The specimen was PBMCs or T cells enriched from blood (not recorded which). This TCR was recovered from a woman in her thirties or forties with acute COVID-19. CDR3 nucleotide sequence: TGTGCCAGCAGCTTGGAGGGGCGGGGGACCTACAATGAGCAGTTCTTC. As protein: CASSLEGRGTYNEQFF. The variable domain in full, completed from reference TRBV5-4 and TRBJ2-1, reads ETGVTQSPTHLIKTRGQQVTLRCSSQSGHNTVSWYQQALGQGPQFIFQYYREEENGRGNFPPRFSGLQFPNYSSELNVNALELDDSALYLCASSLEGRGTYNEQFFGPGTRLTVL.